The 2 T cell receptor beta chains in this list originate from one sample, sequenced in a study of control samples from healthy donors and cancer patients. Assay used: immunoSEQ multiplex PCR; TCRdb lists only in-frame clones, some missing. The sample carries approximately 150,000 clones, 91% recorded once. The specimen sequenced was blood. Receptors were obtained from a woman between 40 and 50 years old in good health.

This clone has just one count. The rearrangement links TRBV10-1 to TRBJ1-2; TRBD1 matches 12 bases. With 2 bases clipped from V and 6 bases from J, the junction kept 7 bases outside the gene matches. The germline gives CDR1 WNHNN, CDR2 SYGVQD (reference sequence). The CDR3 length is 16 residues. As DNA, the CDR3 is TGCGCCAGCAGTGAGCAGGGGACAGGGGGCAGGGATGGCTACACCTTC. This translates into CASSEQGTGGRDGYTF.

This chain uses TRBV2 with TRBJ1-4; no firm D call. Deletions cut 7 bases from V and 4 bases from J, with 13 bases between. The CDR3 consists of 14 residues. Germline V CDR1 and CDR2: SNHLY, FYNNEI. The CDR3 DNA is TGTGCCAGCACCGAAAGCTGGGTTAATGAAAAACTGTTTTTT. This translates into CASTESWVNEKLFF.